This T cell receptor beta chain was identified during a study of shared clonotypes between healthy human individuals. Whole-study results and caveats: Generally, naive subsets (rather than memory subsets) showed larger estimated richness.

Naive CD4+ cells were CD45RA-selected; the remaining cells were memory. This clone was picked up many times. The antigen is undetermined. The sample holds other DNA sequences that translate to the same CDR3. This CDR3 is 13 amino acids long. Germline-derived CDR1 and CDR2 are SQVTM and ANQGSEA. V was shortened by 6 bases and J by 3 bases, with 14 bases between the two germline ends. The run depth of the assay was deep. Each subset's genomic DNA was shared equally among a number of immunoSEQ plates. Libraries were prepared by immunoSEQ multiplex PCR; TCRdb keeps only in-frame clonotypes and omits some of them. The sample yields over a million clones, around three quarters seen once.

The chain recombines TRBV29-1 with TRBJ1-1; the D gene is possibly TRBD1 (6 bases). The sample taken for sequencing was memory CD4+ T cells from PBMCs. The subset denotes: CD45RA-negative fraction. The receptor's source is a man aged 18 to 29 in good health. Some clones in this sample may be carry-over from other donors' samples. The CDR3 loop is CSVRWGRDTEAFF. The CDR3 coding sequence is TGCAGCGTCCGGTGGGGGCGCGACACTGAAGCTTTCTTT.